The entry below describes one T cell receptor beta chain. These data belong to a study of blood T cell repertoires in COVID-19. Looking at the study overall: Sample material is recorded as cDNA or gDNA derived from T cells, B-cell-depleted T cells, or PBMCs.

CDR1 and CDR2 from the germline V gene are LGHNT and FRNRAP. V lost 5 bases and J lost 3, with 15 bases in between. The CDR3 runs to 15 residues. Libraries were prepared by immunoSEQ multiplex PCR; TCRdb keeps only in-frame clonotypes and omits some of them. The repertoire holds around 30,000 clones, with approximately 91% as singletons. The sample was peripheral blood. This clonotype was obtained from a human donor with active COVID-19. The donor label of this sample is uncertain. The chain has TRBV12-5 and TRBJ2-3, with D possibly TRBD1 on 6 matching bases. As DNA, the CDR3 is TGTGCTAGTGGTAACACCGGGACATCGACAGATACGCAGTATTTT. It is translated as CASGNTGTSTDTQYF. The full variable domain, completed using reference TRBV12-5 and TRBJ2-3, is DARVTQTPRHKVTEMGQEVTMRCQPILGHNTVFWYRQTMMQGLELLAYFRNRAPLDDSGMPKDRFSAEMPDATLATLKIQPSEPRDSAVYFCASGNTGTSTDTQYFGPGTRLTVL.